This entry lists 6 T cell receptor beta chains sequenced from one sample in a study of cytomegalovirus exposure and HLA in healthy donors. Both 60 Vbeta primers and 13 Jbeta primers went into the PCR. The table came from immunoSEQ multiplex PCR; TCRdb's copy has only in-frame clones and leaves some out. In the table there are 150,000 to 200,000 clones, approximately 73% of which are singletons. Sequencing input: PBMCs. The source of these receptors is a man aged 25 to 45 in good health and CMV-seropositive.

This chain joins TRBV6-5 and TRBJ2-7; the D is unclear. The germline gives CDR1 MNHEY, CDR2 SVGAGI. The CDR3 loop spans 15 amino acids. Trimming took off 7 bases at V and 3 bases at J, with 19 bases between the two ends. The CDR3 coding sequence is TGTGCCAGCAACACCCTTTGGCTCAAAGACTACGAGCAGTACTTC. Its translation: CASNTLWLKDYEQYF.

The CDR3 loop reads CASSPGVAGVYEQYF. The CDR3 DNA follows: TGTGCCAGCAGCCCCGGGGTAGCGGGAGTATACGAGCAGTACTTC. The chain recombines TRBV7-6 with TRBJ2-7, with 9 bases fitting TRBD2. The CDR3 consists of 15 residues. CDR1 is SGHVS, CDR2 FNYEAQ, per germline. V shed 5 bases and J 4 bases; nucleotides not matched to a gene: 9.

This chain joins TRBV6-5 and TRBJ2-1, with 7 bases aligning to TRBD2. The V and J ends lost 6 bases and 7 bases, in that order; junction bases with no gene match: 6. The CDR3 consists of 13 residues. Germline lookup yields CDR1 MNHEY and CDR2 SVGAGI. The CDR3 nucleotides are TGTGCCAGCAGCCGACTAGCCCATAATGAGCAGTTCTTC. It yields the protein CASSRLAHNEQFF.

The chain links TRBV6-5 to TRBJ1-2; perhaps TRBD1 as D (5 bases). The V end lost 6 bases, the J end lost 6 bases, and 14 bases lay between the germline ends. CDR1 is MNHEY, CDR2 SVGAGI, per germline. The CDR3 runs 13 residues. Written as DNA, the CDR3 is TGTGCCAGCAGCAGGGACTCGAAGAATGGCTACACCTTC. Its translation is CASSRDSKNGYTF.

The genes are TRBV5-1 and TRBJ1-1, with D perhaps TRBD1 (5 bases). V gave up 0 bases and J gave up 8 bases, with 17 bases separating them. The CDR3 extends over 15 amino acids. Germline V gene data show CDR1 as SGHRS and CDR2 as YFSETQ. CDR3 coding DNA: TGCGCCAGCAGCTTGGGAGGGACCGGGGGGTTAGAAGCTTTCTTT. Amino acids: CASSLGGTGGLEAFF.

In this sample, this clone turned up a few times. The chain couples TRBV19 to TRBJ1-1; TRBD1 is a possible D gene (6 bases). Germline values: CDR1 LNHDA, CDR2 SQIVND (reference sequence). The CDR3 length is 13 residues. V was pared by 9 bases and J by 3 bases, with 14 bases between. In nucleotides, the CDR3 is TGTGCCAGCGAAGGGACATCTCACACTGAAGCTTTCTTT. Residues: CASEGTSHTEAFF.